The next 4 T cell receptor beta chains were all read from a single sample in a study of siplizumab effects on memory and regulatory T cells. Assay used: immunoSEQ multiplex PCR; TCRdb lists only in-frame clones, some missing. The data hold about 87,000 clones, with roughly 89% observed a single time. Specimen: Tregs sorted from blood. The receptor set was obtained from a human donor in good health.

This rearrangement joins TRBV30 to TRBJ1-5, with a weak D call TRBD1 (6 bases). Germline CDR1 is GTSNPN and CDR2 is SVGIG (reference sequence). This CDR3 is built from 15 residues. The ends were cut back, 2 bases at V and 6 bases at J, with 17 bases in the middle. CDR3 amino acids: CAWSSFGGQAQPQHF. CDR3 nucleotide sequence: TGTGCCTGGAGTTCTTTCGGGGGGCAGGCTCAGCCCCAGCATTTT. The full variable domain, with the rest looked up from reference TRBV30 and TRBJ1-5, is SQTIHQWPATLVQPVGSPLSLECTVEGTSNPNLYWYRQAAGRGLQLLFYSVGIGQISSEVPQNLSASRPQDRQFILSSKKLLLSDSGFYLCAWSSFGGQAQPQHFGDGTRLSIL.

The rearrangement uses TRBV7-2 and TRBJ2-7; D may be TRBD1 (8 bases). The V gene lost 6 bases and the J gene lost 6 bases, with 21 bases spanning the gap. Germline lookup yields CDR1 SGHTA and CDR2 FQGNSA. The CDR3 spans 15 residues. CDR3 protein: CASSSGGPRGGEQYF. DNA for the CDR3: TGTGCCAGCAGTTCAGGGGGCCCCAGGGGGGGCGAGCAGTACTTC. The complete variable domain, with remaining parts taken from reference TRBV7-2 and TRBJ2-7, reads GAGVSQSPSNKVTEKGKDVELRCDPISGHTALYWYRQSLGQGLEFLIYFQGNSAPDKSGLPSDRFSAERTGGSVSTLTIQRTQQEDSAVYLCASSSGGPRGGEQYFGPGTRLTVT.

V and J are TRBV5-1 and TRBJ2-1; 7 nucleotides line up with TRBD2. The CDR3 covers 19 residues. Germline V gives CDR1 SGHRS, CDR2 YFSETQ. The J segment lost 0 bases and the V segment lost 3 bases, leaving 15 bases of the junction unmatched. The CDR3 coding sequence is TGCGCCAGCAGCTGGGGGGGTGAGCGCCGACTTGACTCCTACAATGAGCAGTTCTTC. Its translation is CASSWGGERRLDSYNEQFF.

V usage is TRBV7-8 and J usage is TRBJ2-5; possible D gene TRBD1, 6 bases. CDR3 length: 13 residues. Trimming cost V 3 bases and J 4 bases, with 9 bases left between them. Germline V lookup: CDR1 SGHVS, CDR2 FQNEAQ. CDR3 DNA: TGTGCCAGCAGCTTTCGCAGGGGAGAGACCCAGTACTTC. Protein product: CASSFRRGETQYF.